This T cell receptor (beta chain) was recorded in a study of T cell repertoires in cytomegalovirus infection. TCRdb reprocessed the reads via MiXCR and lists one record per CDR3 protein. The sample records hundreds of thousands of distinct CDR3 sequences, approximately 22% being singletons. The table lists this clonotype with a few counts. Per germline, CDR1 LGHNA and CDR2 YNFKEQ. This CDR3 has 14 residues. V lost 4 bases, J lost 4 bases, and 13 bases lay in between. The material sequenced was CD8+ T cells from PBMCs. J is TRBJ1-2 and V is TRBV4-2; D is undetermined. This clonotype was obtained from a human donor in good health (CMV status not recorded). Some clones in this sample may be carry-over from other donors' samples. CDR3 region: CASSLPEVLYGYTF. For the CDR3, the DNA is TGTGCCAGCAGCCTCCCTGAGGTGCTCTATGGCTACACCTTC.